This T cell receptor (beta chain) stems from a study of T cell responses to AZD1222 COVID-19 vaccine (dated by TCRdb to 2020 to 2022). For context, the study as a whole: AZD1222 recipients whose second dose came at about 4 weeks and those whose second dose came at about 12 weeks were combined into one group, since spike-specific TCR depth and breadth did not differ between the two schedules. TCR sequencing was performed for some 250 trial participants, of whom roughly 200 were given two doses of AZD1222 and around 25 were given two doses of MenACWY control vaccine. Enrollment into the trials was organized by age into subgroups of 18-55, 56-69 and 70-plus years, and those subgroups contained around 150, 28 and 57 TCR-sequenced participants, respectively.

Looking up the germline V gene (reference sequence) yields CDR1 SGHNT and CDR2 YYREEE. V sheds 0 bases and J sheds 4 bases, leaving 5 bases between their ends. The CDR3, from cysteine to phenylalanine, totals 13 residues. Here the CDR3 DNA is all that survives: 39 bases in frame from base 1. The CDR3 regions of human TCRbeta chains were analyzed by immunosequencing. The source study handled its data this way. Repertoire TCRs were matched against a reference library of SARS-CoV-2-specific TCRs generated with the MIRA antigen-specificity platform. Breadth meant the fraction of unique TCRs that were SARS-CoV-2-associated, whereas depth meant the fraction of total T cells that were SARS-CoV-2-associated. Using the MIRA data, each spike-specific TCR was mapped to the spike region that the TCR reacts to and placed in a CD4 or CD8 class. Log10-transformed breadth and depth values were compared by one-way ANOVA with Sidak's multiple comparisons tests. Sourced from immuneACCESS, this table was stored by TCRdb with only in-frame sequences that have V and J called. A share of the clones is absent; for the studies checked, an unresolved V gene accounts for under half, and the remainder has no known explanation. The DNA was the basis for D and trimming; V, J and clone size are from that table. The sample table lists about 86,000 clones, about nine tenths of them with a count of one. The leading ten clones occupy approximately 3% of the sample.

According to the study, the label for this sample's time point signals: baseline before first vaccination. Samples from vaccinated people were obtained from the UK trials COV001 and COV002, which included a single-blind randomized controlled phase 2/3 trial of AZD1222 (ChAdOx1 nCoV-19) in healthy adults. For TCRbeta chain sequencing, PBMC samples from trial participants were taken at day 0 and at day 28 after the second dose. A note on this clone: What antigen it recognizes has not been identified. No quality values exist for individual bases; no much larger clone is one base distant. Other DNA sequences in the sample encode the same CDR3.

The investigation overall reported the following: The 56-69-year group was small, and its depth increase did not reach significance, likely because of low power. A significant rise in spike-specific TCR breadth and depth was observed after two AZD1222 doses relative to day 0 and relative to MenACWY recipients. Reportedly, close to half of the unique spike-specific TCRs recognized epitopes lying outside the regions that are mutated in the B.1.351 and B.1.1.7 variants. Most participants were white British and females outnumbered males, and the authors suggested that clonal diversity may have been underestimated. Because no day 14 peak-response samples were available, repertoires were characterized only after the peak T cell response. The vaccine-associated CD4 TCRs covered the entire spike protein, and the dominant responses fell in regions 160-218 and 743-854. Conclusions about previously exposed vaccinees are limited because only five or six AZD1222 recipients were SARS-CoV-2 seropositive at baseline.

The material sequenced was peripheral blood, taken on day 0 of AZD1222 vaccination. The V gene is TRBV5-4 and the J gene is TRBJ1-5; no confident D gene assignment can be made. The TCR originated in an adult in good health. The base sequence is TGTGCCAGCAGCTTGGGTATTAATCAGCCCCAGCATTTT. It translates to CASSLGINQPQHF.